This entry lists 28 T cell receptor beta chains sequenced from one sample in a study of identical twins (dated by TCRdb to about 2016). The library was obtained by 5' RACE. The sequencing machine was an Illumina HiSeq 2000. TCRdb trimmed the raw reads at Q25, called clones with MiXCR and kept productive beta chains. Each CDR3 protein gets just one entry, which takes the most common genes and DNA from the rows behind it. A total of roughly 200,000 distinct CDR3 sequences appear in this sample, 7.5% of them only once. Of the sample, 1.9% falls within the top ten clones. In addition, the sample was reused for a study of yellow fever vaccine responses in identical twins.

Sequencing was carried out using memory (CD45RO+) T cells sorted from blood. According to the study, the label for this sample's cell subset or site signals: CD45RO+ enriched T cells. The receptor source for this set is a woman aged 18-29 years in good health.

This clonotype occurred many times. CDR3 DNA: TGCAGTGCTAGAGTTTTTGGACTGAGCACAGATACGCAGTATTTT. The encoded protein is CSARVFGLSTDTQYF. The chain joins TRBV20-1 to TRBJ2-3; the D gene is possibly TRBD2 (5 bases). The CDR3 is made up of 15 amino acids. The germline V and J ends were trimmed by 1 base and 0 bases, with 11 bases remaining between them. CDR1 and CDR2 from the germline V gene are DFQATT and SNEGSKA (reference sequence).

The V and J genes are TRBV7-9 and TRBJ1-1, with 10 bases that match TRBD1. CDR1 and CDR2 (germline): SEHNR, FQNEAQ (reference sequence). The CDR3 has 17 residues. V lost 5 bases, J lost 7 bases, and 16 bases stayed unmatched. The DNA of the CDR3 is TGTGCCAGCAGCGAAGGACGAGATTCGGGACAGGGGATTGAAGCTTTCTTT. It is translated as CASSEGRDSGQGIEAFF.

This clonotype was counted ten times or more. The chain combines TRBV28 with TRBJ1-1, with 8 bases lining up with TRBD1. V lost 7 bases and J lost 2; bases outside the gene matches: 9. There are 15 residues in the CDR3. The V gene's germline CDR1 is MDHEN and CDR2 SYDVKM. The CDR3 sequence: CASTPTGAANTEAFF. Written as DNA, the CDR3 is TGTGCCAGCACCCCGACAGGGGCGGCCAACACTGAAGCTTTCTTT.

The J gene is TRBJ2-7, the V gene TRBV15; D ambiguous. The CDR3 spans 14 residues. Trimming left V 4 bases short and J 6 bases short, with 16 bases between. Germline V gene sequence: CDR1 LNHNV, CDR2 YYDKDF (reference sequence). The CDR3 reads CATSINSAPAEQYF. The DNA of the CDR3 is TGTGCCACCAGCATCAATTCGGCCCCGGCCGAGCAGTACTTC.

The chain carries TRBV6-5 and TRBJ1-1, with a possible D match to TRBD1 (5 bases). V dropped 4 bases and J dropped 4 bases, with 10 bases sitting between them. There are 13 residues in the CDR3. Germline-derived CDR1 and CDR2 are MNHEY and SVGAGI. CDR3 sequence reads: CASSFPGGTEAFF. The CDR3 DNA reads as TGTGCCAGCAGTTTTCCGGGGGGCACTGAAGCTTTCTTT.

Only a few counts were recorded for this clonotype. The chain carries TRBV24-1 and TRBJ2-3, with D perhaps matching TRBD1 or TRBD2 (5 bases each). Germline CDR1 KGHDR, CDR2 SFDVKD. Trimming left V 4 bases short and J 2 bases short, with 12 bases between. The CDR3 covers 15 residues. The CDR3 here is CATSDPGRNTDTQYF. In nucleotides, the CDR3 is TGTGCCACCAGTGACCCGGGACGGAACACAGATACGCAGTATTTT.

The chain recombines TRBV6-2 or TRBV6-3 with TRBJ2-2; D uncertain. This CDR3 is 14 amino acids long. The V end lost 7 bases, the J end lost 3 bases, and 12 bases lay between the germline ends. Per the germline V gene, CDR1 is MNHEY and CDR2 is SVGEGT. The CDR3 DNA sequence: TGTGCCAGCACCCCATCCCGGGACACCGGGGAGCTGTTTTTT. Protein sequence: CASTPSRDTGELFF.

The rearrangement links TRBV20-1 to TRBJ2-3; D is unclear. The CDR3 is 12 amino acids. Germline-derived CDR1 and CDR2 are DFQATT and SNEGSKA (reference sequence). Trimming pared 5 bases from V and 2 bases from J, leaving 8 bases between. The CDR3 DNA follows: TGCAGTGCTCGCCAATTCACAGATACGCAGTATTTT. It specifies CSARQFTDTQYF.

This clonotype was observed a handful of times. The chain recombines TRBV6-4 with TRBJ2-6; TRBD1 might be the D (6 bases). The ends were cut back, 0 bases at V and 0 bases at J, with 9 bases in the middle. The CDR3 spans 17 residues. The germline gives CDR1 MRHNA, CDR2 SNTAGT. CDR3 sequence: CASSDSWTASGANVLTF. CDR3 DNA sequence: TGTGCCAGCAGTGACTCGTGGACAGCCTCTGGGGCCAACGTCCTGACTTTC.

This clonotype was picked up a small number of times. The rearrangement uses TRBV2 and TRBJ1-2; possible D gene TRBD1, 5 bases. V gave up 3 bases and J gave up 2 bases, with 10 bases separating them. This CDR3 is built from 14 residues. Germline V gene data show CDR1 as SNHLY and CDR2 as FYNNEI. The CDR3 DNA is TGTGCCAGCAGTGAGGTCAGGGCCAACTATGGCTACACCTTC. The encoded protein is CASSEVRANYGYTF.

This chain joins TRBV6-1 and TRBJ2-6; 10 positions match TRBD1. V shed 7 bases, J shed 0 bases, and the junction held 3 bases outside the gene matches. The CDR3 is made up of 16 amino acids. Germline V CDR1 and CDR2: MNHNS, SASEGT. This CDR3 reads CASIRDRGSGANVLTF. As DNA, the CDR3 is TGTGCCAGCATCCGGGACAGGGGCTCTGGGGCCAACGTCCTGACTTTC.

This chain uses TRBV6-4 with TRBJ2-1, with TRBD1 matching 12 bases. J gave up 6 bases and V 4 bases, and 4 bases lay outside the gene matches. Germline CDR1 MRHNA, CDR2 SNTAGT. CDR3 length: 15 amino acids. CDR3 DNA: TGTGCCAGCAGTGCCGGGACAGGGGGCGGCAATGAGCAGTTCTTC. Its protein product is CASSAGTGGGNEQFF.

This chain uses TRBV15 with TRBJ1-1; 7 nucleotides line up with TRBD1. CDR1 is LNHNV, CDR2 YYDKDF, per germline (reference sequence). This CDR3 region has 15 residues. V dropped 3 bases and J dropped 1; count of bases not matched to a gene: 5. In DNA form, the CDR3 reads TGTGCCACCAGCAGTAAAGGGGGCTGGAACACTGAAGCTTTCTTT. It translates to CATSSKGGWNTEAFF. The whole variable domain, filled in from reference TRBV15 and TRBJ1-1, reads DAMVIQNPRYQVTQFGKPVTLSCSQTLNHNVMYWYQQKSSQAPKLLFHYYDKDFNNEADTPDNFQSRRPNTSFCFLDIRSPGLGDTAMYLCATSSKGGWNTEAFFGQGTRLTVV.

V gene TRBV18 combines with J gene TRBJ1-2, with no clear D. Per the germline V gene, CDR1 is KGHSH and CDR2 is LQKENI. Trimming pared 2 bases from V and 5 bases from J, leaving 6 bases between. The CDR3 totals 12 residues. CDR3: CASSPSGYGYTF. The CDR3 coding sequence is TGTGCCAGCTCACCATCGGGATATGGCTACACCTTC. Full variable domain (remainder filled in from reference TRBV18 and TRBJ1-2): NAGVMQNPRHLVRRRGQEARLRCSPMKGHSHVYWYRQLPEEGLKFMVYLQKENIIDESGMPKERFSAEFPKEGPSILRIQQVVRGDSAAYFCASSPSGYGYTFGSGTRLTVV.

CDR3 DNA sequence: TGCAGTGCTAGCGGGACAGGACTTGAAGCTTTCTTT. Translation: CSASGTGLEAFF. The chain recombines TRBV20-1 with TRBJ1-1; TRBD1 matches at 8 bases. Germline V gene data show CDR1 as DFQATT and CDR2 as SNEGSKA (reference sequence). The CDR3 consists of 12 residues. V lost 3 bases and J lost 7; bases outside the gene matches: 4.

The CDR3: CASSLSRTGGKGETQYF. For the CDR3, the DNA is TGTGCCAGCAGTTTATCAAGGACAGGGGGGAAGGGAGAGACCCAGTACTTC. The chain joins TRBV27 to TRBJ2-5, with 10 bases lining up with TRBD1. Germline-derived CDR1 and CDR2 are MNHEY and SMNVEV (reference sequence). The CDR3 sequence is 17 residues long. V trimming: 0 bases; J trimming: 4 bases; junction bases outside the gene matches: 8.

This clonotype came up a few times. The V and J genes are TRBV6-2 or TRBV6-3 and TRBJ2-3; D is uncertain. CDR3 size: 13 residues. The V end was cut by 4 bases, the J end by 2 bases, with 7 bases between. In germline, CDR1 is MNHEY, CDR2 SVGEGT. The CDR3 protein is CASSSANTDTQYF. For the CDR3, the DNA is TGTGCCAGCAGTTCCGCGAACACAGATACGCAGTATTTT.

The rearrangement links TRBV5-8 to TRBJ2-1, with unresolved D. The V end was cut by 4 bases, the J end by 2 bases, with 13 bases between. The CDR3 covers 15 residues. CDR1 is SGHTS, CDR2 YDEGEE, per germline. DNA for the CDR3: TGTGCCAGCAGCCCAGGACCAGCTACCTACAATGAGCAGTTCTTC. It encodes CASSPGPATYNEQFF.

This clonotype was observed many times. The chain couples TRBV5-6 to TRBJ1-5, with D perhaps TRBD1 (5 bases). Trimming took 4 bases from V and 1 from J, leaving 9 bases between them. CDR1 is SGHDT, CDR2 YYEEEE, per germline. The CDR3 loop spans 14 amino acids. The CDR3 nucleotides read TGTGCCAGCAGCGGAAGACAGAGCAATCAGCCCCAGCATTTT. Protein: CASSGRQSNQPQHF.

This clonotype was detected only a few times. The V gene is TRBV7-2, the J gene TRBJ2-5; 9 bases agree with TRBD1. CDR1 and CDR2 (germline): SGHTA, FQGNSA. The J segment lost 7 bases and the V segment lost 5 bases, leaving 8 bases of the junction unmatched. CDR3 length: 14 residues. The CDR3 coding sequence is TGTGCCAGCAGCCCTCGACAGGGGGTCAGGACCCAGTACTTC. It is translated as CASSPRQGVRTQYF.

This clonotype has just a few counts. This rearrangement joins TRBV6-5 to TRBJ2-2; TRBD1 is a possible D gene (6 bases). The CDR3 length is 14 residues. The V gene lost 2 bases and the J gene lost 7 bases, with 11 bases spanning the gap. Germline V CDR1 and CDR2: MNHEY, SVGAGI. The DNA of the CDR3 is TGTGCCAGCAGTTACACCGGGACAATCGGGGAGCTGTTTTTT. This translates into CASSYTGTIGELFF.

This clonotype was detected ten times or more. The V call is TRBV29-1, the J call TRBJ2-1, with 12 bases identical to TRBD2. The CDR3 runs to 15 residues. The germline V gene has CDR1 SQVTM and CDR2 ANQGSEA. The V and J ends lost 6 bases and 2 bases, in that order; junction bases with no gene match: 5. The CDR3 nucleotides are TGCAGCGTCCCCCTAGCGGGGGGGGCCTACAATGAGCAGTTCTTC. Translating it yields CSVPLAGGAYNEQFF.

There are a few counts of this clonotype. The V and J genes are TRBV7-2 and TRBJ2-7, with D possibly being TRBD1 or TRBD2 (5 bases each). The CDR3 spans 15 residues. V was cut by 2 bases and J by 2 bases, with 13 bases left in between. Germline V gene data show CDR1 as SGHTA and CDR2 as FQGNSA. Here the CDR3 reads CASSLSGTGTYEQYF. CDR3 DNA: TGTGCCAGCAGCTTATCCGGGACCGGAACCTACGAGCAGTACTTC. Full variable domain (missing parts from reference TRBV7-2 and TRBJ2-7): GAGVSQSPSNKVTEKGKDVELRCDPISGHTALYWYRQSLGQGLEFLIYFQGNSAPDKSGLPSDRFSAERTGGSVSTLTIQRTQQEDSAVYLCASSLSGTGTYEQYFGPGTRLTVT.

The CDR3 reads CASSSAVWNTEAFF. CDR3 nucleotide sequence: TGTGCCAGCAGCTCAGCAGTTTGGAACACTGAAGCTTTCTTT. The chain employs TRBV9 and TRBJ1-1; D call uncertain. The CDR3 consists of 14 residues. Between the trimmed V and J ends, which lost 4 bases and 1 base, there was a span of 11 bases. Germline CDR1 is SGDLS and CDR2 is YYNGEE.

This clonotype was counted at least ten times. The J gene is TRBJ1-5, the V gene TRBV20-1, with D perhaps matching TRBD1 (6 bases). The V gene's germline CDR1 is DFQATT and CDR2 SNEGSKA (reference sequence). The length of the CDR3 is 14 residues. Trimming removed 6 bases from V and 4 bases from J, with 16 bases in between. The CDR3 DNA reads TGCAGTGCAGGGGGGGGACGGGGGAATCAGCCCCAGCATTTT. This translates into CSAGGGRGNQPQHF.

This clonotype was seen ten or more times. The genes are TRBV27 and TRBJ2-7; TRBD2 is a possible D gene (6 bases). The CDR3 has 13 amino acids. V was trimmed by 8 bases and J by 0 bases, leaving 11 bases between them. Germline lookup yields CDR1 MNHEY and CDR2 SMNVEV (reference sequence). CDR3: CASGSGSSYEQYF. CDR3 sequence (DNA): TGTGCCAGCGGTAGCGGTAGCTCCTACGAGCAGTACTTC.

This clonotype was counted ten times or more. The CDR3 here is CASSFGGGQETQYF. CDR3 DNA sequence: TGTGCCAGCAGCTTCGGGGGAGGCCAAGAGACCCAGTACTTC. V is TRBV5-6 and J is TRBJ2-5, with TRBD2 as a possible D gene (6 bases). The CDR3 runs 14 residues. Germline loops: CDR1 SGHDT, CDR2 YYEEEE. Between the trimmed V and J ends, which lost 2 bases and 1 base, there was a span of 9 bases.

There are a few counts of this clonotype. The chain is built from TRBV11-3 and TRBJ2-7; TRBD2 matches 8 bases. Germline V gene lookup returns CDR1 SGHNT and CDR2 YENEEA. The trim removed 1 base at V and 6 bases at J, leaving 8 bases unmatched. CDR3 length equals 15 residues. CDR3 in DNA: TGTGCCAGCAGCTTAGCGGCGGGAGGTCGCAGCGAGCAGTACTTC. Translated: CASSLAAGGRSEQYF.